This T cell receptor (beta chain) originates from a study of response to subunit inactivated influenza vaccine. This CDR3 spans 11 amino acids. Per germline, CDR1 DFQATT and CDR2 SNEGSKA (reference sequence). The V end lost 6 bases, the J end lost 2 bases, and 6 bases lay between the germline ends. Each CDR3 protein gets one entry after TCRdb re-called the RT-PCR reads with MiXCR. The table records about 780,000 distinct CDR3 sequences, approximately 17% of them present only once. This clonotype was found a few times. Its antigen is currently unknown. General study findings and limits: Authors suggested seasonal influenza vaccinations each recruit few new T cells.

Sequences were derived from PBMCs from blood, sampled 5 days after vaccination. This receptor was identified in a man aged 50-59 years who received an inactivated influenza vaccine. The J gene is TRBJ2-3, the V gene TRBV20-1; D gene unclear. The CDR3 sequence: CSAGNTDTQYF. CDR3 nucleotides: TGCAGTGCGGGCAACACAGATACGCAGTATTTT.